This passage covers 13 T cell receptor beta chains from one sample sequenced in a study of CD8+ T cells in alopecia areata. RNA extraction was followed by reverse transcription into cDNA, which acted as the sequencing template. Assay: immunoSEQ multiplex PCR; the TCRdb copy retains only in-frame clones and omits some. The sample consists of roughly 230,000 clones, less than 50% of them appearing once. The treatment is: oral pan-JAK inhibitor, 5-10 mg twice daily. The sequences come from CD4+ T cells sorted from blood, collected between weeks 36 and 40, from a patient treated with tofacitinib. All receptors come from a human donor with alopecia areata.

This clone has only a few counts. This chain joins TRBV30 and TRBJ2-1, with 9 positions matching TRBD2. Germline CDR1 GTSNPN, CDR2 SVGIG (reference sequence). V lost 7 bases to trimming and J lost 6 bases; unmatched junction nucleotides: 10. The CDR3 loop spans 14 amino acids. CDR3 coding DNA: TGTGCCTACAAAGCGGGAGGTTCGTTCAATGAGCAGTTCTTC. Translation: CAYKAGGSFNEQFF.

V gene TRBV29-1 combines with J gene TRBJ2-1; 13 positions agree with TRBD2. Germline V gene sequence: CDR1 SQVTM, CDR2 ANQGSEA. This CDR3 has 14 amino acids. V shed 6 bases, J shed 9 bases, and the junction held 8 bases outside the gene matches. The CDR3 DNA reads as TGCAGCGTCACAGAACTAGCGGGAGGGCGTGAGCAGTTCTTC. This sequence encodes CSVTELAGGREQFF.

This chain's CDR3 is CASSPGSTSGNADTQYF. The CDR3 DNA sequence: TGTGCCAGCAGCCCAGGGTCCACTAGCGGTAACGCAGATACGCAGTATTTT. This chain connects TRBV7-9 to TRBJ2-3, with 8 bases matching TRBD2. This CDR3 region has 17 residues. The germline V gene encodes CDR1 SEHNR and CDR2 FQNEAQ (reference sequence). Trimming cost V 5 bases and J 4 bases; bases outside gene matches: 14.

The chain uses TRBV11-2 and TRBJ2-5, with D perhaps matching TRBD2 (6 bases). Germline assignment: CDR1 SGHAT and CDR2 FQNNGV. Deletions cut 3 bases from V and 5 bases from J, with 19 bases between. The CDR3 has 16 amino acids. The CDR3 loop reads CASSFLPGDLKETQYF. The CDR3 nucleotides read TGTGCCAGCAGCTTCCTTCCGGGGGACCTAAAGGAGACCCAGTACTTC.

V gene TRBV19 combines with J gene TRBJ2-5; D remains unclear. Deletions cut 6 bases from V and 5 bases from J, with 7 bases between. Germline V CDR1 and CDR2: LNHDA, SQIVND (reference sequence). The CDR3 runs to 11 residues. Written as DNA, the CDR3 is TGTGCCAGTAGGGAAAGGGAGACCCAGTACTTC. Translated: CASRERETQYF.

The chain joins TRBV6-5 to TRBJ2-3, with TRBD1 as a possible D gene (5 bases). The CDR3 is made up of 15 amino acids. Germline V gives CDR1 MNHEY, CDR2 SVGAGI. Trimming took 5 bases from V and 2 from J, leaving 14 bases between them. CDR3 residues: CASSLEGVTTDTQYF. The CDR3 nucleotides are TGTGCCAGCAGTCTGGAAGGGGTAACCACAGATACGCAGTATTTT.

J is TRBJ1-2 and V is TRBV27; no clear D gene. The germline V gene encodes CDR1 MNHEY and CDR2 SMNVEV (reference sequence). The CDR3 is 12 amino acids. V lost 9 bases, J lost 4 bases, and 12 bases lay in between. CDR3: CARIARFYGYTF. CDR3 DNA: TGTGCCAGAATAGCCAGGTTCTATGGCTACACCTTC.

V and J are TRBV6-6 and TRBJ1-2; D is perhaps TRBD1 (5 bases). The germline V and J ends were trimmed by 2 bases and 5 bases, with 12 bases remaining between them. The CDR3 extends over 14 amino acids. Germline CDR1 MNHNY, CDR2 SVGAGI (reference sequence). The CDR3 DNA reads TGTGCCAGCAGTTACAGCCAGGGTCGGTATGGCTACACCTTC. The encoded protein is CASSYSQGRYGYTF.

This clone was seen once. J is TRBJ2-3 and V is TRBV2, with D perhaps TRBD1 or TRBD2 (5 bases each). Germline CDR1 SNHLY, CDR2 FYNNEI. The V end lost 3 bases, the J end lost 0 bases, and 10 bases lay between the germline ends. CDR3 length equals 15 residues. For the CDR3, the DNA is TGTGCCAGCAGTGACCCGGGACCGAGCACAGATACGCAGTATTTT. The encoded protein is CASSDPGPSTDTQYF.

This clone showed up many times. The chain is built from TRBV14 and TRBJ2-4, with D hard to call. In germline, CDR1 is SGHDN, CDR2 FVKESK. V dropped 1 base and J dropped 11 bases, with 9 bases sitting between them. The CDR3 has 12 amino acids. The CDR3 is CASSQGGGLQYF. The CDR3 nucleotides are TGTGCCAGCAGCCAAGGTGGTGGTCTTCAGTACTTC.

This sequence joins TRBV6-5 and TRBJ2-1; no clear D. The CDR3 is made up of 13 amino acids. Germline V lookup: CDR1 MNHEY, CDR2 SVGAGI. V was clipped by 6 bases and J by 8 bases, with 14 bases between them. The CDR3 is CASSPVGNDEQFF. CDR3 nucleotide sequence: TGTGCCAGCAGCCCCGTTGGCAACGATGAGCAGTTCTTC.

V usage is TRBV29-1 and J usage is TRBJ2-7; TRBD2 matches at 13 bases. The germline CDR1 and CDR2 sequences are SQVTM and ANQGSEA. The CDR3 length is 16 residues. V was pared by 6 bases and J by 0 bases, with 8 bases of the junction left unmatched. DNA for the CDR3: TGCAGCGTGGGGGGGACTAGCGGGGCGAGCTCCTACGAGCAGTACTTC. As protein: CSVGGTSGASSYEQYF.

The gene calls are TRBV29-1 and TRBJ2-1; D not resolved. The ends were cut back, 3 bases at V and 4 bases at J, with 7 bases in the middle. The CDR3 is made up of 12 amino acids. Germline V CDR1 and CDR2: SQVTM, ANQGSEA. This chain's CDR3 is CSVEPKYNEQFF. The DNA for the CDR3 is TGCAGCGTTGAGCCTAAATACAATGAGCAGTTCTTC.